These 10 T cell receptor beta chains were all obtained from the same sample, sequenced in a study of shared clonotypes between healthy human individuals. Generated by immunoSEQ multiplex PCR, the TCRdb table keeps only in-frame clones and is missing some. The sample lists 2.5 million or so clones, around 94% occurring once. The sample was naive CD4+ T cells sorted from blood. As to subset: CD45RA+ positively selected. Receptors originate from a young man in good health.

The chain joins TRBV27 to TRBJ2-7; no definite D call. Germline lookup yields CDR1 MNHEY and CDR2 SMNVEV (reference sequence). The CDR3 runs to 10 residues. Trimming stripped 5 bases from V and 5 bases from J, with 4 bases between. This CDR3 is CASSRNEQYF. CDR3 DNA: TGTGCCAGCAGTCGAAACGAGCAGTACTTC.

This clone was observed once. Other DNA sequences within the sample encode an identical CDR3. The chain joins TRBV28 to TRBJ1-1; the match to TRBD1 covers 8 bases. CDR3 length equals 15 residues. V was clipped by 5 bases and J by 1 base; unmatched bases: 6. Germline CDR1 MDHEN, CDR2 SYDVKM. The CDR3 loop is CASSPQDRGNTEAFF. CDR3 coding DNA: TGTGCCAGCAGTCCCCAAGACAGGGGGAACACTGAAGCTTTCTTT.

In the case of this clone: The same CDR3 arises from other DNA sequences in this sample as well. The gene calls are TRBV6-5 and TRBJ2-3, with a weak D call TRBD1 (6 bases). CDR1 and CDR2 (germline): MNHEY, SVGAGI. CDR3 length equals 15 residues. Trimming stripped 0 bases from V and 3 bases from J, with 10 bases between. In DNA form, the CDR3 reads TGTGCCAGCAGTTACTCAGGGGGTAGGACAGATACGCAGTATTTT. This codes for CASSYSGGRTDTQYF.

In regard to this clone: Other DNA sequences in this sample translate to the same CDR3. The gene calls are TRBV7-9 and TRBJ1-6; TRBD1 might be the D (5 bases). The ends were cut back, 4 bases at V and 9 bases at J, with 7 bases in the middle. CDR3 length: 12 amino acids. Germline CDR1 and CDR2: SEHNR and FQNEAQ (reference sequence). CDR3 protein: CASSSGFSPLHF. The CDR3 nucleotides are TGTGCCAGCAGCTCAGGGTTTTCACCCCTCCACTTT.

The chain couples TRBV11-2 to TRBJ2-6, with 7 bases identical to TRBD2. The CDR3 contains 16 residues. CDR1 is SGHAT and CDR2 is FQNNGV in the germline V gene. Trimming at V came to 4 bases and at J to 2 bases, leaving 5 bases not matched to a gene. The CDR3 spells CASSSGEGAGANVLTF. CDR3 DNA sequence: TGTGCCAGCAGCTCGGGGGAGGGAGCTGGGGCCAACGTCCTGACTTTC. The full variable domain, its missing parts supplied by reference TRBV11-2 and TRBJ2-6, is EAGVAQSPRYKIIEKRQSVAFWCNPISGHATLYWYQQILGQGPKLLIQFQNNGVVDDSQLPKDRFSAERLKGVDSTLKIQPAKLEDSAVYLCASSSGEGAGANVLTFGAGSRLTVL.

To note about this clone: Other DNA sequences in the sample encode the same CDR3. The chain uses TRBV30 and TRBJ1-1; no firm D call. V was shortened by 2 bases and J by 5 bases, with 6 bases between the two germline ends. Germline values: CDR1 GTSNPN, CDR2 SVGIG (reference sequence). CDR3 length: 11 residues. CDR3 DNA: TGTGCCTGGAGTCGGGAAACTGAAGCTTTCTTT. Its translation is CAWSRETEAFF. The full variable domain, with the rest looked up from reference TRBV30 and TRBJ1-1, is SQTIHQWPATLVQPVGSPLSLECTVEGTSNPNLYWYRQAAGRGLQLLFYSVGIGQISSEVPQNLSASRPQDRQFILSSKKLLLSDSGFYLCAWSRETEAFFGQGTRLTVV.

V and J are TRBV4-3 and TRBJ2-7, with TRBD2 matching 10 bases. The CDR3 contains 20 residues. Germline trimming cut 0 bases from V and 4 bases from J; bases unmatched to any gene: 18. The germline V gene has CDR1 LGHNA and CDR2 YSLEER. The CDR3 reads CASSQELTSGILPKGYEQYF. Written as DNA, the CDR3 is TGCGCCAGCAGCCAAGAGTTAACTAGCGGGATTCTACCTAAGGGTTACGAGCAGTACTTC.

The gene calls are TRBV30 and TRBJ2-7; D possibly corresponds to TRBD1 (5 bases). CDR1 GTSNPN and CDR2 SVGIG come from the germline V gene (reference sequence). V was cut by 6 bases and J by 4 bases, with 7 bases left in between. The CDR3 totals 10 residues. CDR3 in amino acids: CACQGYEQYF. The CDR3 bases are TGTGCCTGCCAGGGTTACGAGCAGTACTTC.

The chain has TRBV5-6 and TRBJ2-7, with D perhaps TRBD1 (6 bases). Trimming took off 5 bases at V and 6 bases at J, with 12 bases between the two ends. The CDR3 covers 12 residues. Germline assignment: CDR1 SGHDT and CDR2 YYEEEE. The CDR3 sequence is CASRLGAREQYF. The CDR3 DNA reads TGTGCCAGCAGACTGGGGGCCCGCGAGCAGTACTTC.

This clone was seen once. This sequence joins TRBV10-3 and TRBJ2-1; 13 bases line up with TRBD2. This CDR3 region has 14 residues. The germline gives CDR1 ENHRY, CDR2 SYGVKD. The ends lost 3 bases at V and 8 bases at J; junction bases unmatched: 1. CDR3 bases: TGTGCCATCAGTGACGGACTAGCGGGAGATGAGCAGTTCTTC. Protein: CAISDGLAGDEQFF.